This TCR beta chain was recorded in a study of blood T cell repertoires in COVID-19. Study-wide context: Collection of acute and convalescent COVID-19 samples took place in the United States, Italy and Spain. T cells, B-cell-depleted T cells, or PBMCs supplied cDNA or gDNA.

Authors' processing steps: Reference gene primer amplification yielded estimated nucleated cell counts. The data were produced by immunoSEQ multiplex PCR, yet TCRdb's version contains in-frame clones alone and is incomplete. V and J calls and clone size are those listed in that table; D and trimming were worked out from the DNA. This table holds 85,000 to 130,000 clones, roughly 86% found once. Trimming cost V 4 bases and J 3 bases; bases outside gene matches: 5. In germline, CDR1 is LNHDA, CDR2 SQIVND (reference sequence). This CDR3 contains 14 residues. The sample taken for sequencing was peripheral blood. The origin of this receptor is a woman aged 60-75 years with acute or convalescent COVID-19. The chain couples TRBV19 to TRBJ1-1; 7 bases agree with TRBD1. The CDR3 loop is CASSTDTGDTEAFF. The CDR3 DNA is TGTGCCAGTAGTACAGATACAGGGGACACTGAAGCTTTCTTT.